One T cell receptor beta chain is described in this entry. Its specificity is unknown. With 1 base removed from V and 6 bases from J, the gap between germline ends came to 15 bases. The CDR3 runs 15 residues. Per the germline V gene, CDR1 is MDHEN and CDR2 is SYDVKM. These data are taken from a study of shared clonotypes between healthy human individuals. Method: immunoSEQ multiplex PCR; TCRdb's copy keeps in-frame clones and lacks some. The sample holds millions of clones, approximately 92% seen once. Findings and caveats of the study: The study found lower generation probabilities in non-shared clonotypes than in those shared by all four donors.

This sequence was found in a man aged 18-30 years in good health. The sample comprised naive CD4+ T cells sorted from blood. Subset reported: CD45RA+ positively selected. This chain uses TRBV28 with TRBJ1-2, with no clear D. CDR3 region: CASSLLSRAPHGYTF. The CDR3 nucleotides are TGTGCCAGCAGTTTATTAAGTCGGGCTCCCCATGGCTACACCTTC.